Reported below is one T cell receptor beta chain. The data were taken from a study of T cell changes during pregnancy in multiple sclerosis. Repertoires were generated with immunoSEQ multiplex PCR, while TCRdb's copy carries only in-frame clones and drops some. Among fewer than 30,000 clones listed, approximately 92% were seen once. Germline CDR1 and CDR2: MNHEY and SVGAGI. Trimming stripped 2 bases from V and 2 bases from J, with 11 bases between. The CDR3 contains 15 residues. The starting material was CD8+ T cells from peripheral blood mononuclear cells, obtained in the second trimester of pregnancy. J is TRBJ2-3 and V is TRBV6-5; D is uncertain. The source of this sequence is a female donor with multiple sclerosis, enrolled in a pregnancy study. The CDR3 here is CASSYGQTNTDTQYF. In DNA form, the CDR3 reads TGTGCCAGCAGTTACGGCCAAACTAACACAGATACGCAGTATTTT.